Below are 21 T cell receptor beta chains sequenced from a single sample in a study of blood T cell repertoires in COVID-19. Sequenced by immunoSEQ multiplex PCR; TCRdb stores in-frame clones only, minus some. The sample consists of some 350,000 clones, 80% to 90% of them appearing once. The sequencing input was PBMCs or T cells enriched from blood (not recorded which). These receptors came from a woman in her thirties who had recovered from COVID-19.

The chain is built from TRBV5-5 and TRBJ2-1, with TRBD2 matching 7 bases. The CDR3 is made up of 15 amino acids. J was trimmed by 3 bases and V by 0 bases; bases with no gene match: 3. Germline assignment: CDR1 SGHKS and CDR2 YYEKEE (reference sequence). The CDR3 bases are TGTGCCAGCAGCTTGGCTAGCGGATTCTACAATGAGCAGTTCTTC. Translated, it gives CASSLASGFYNEQFF.

The CDR3 bases are TGTGCCAGCAGCAAAGGGACAGCGATTAATCAGCCCCAGCATTTT. Residues: CASSKGTAINQPQHF. The V and J genes are TRBV6-2 or TRBV6-3 and TRBJ1-5, with 7 bases identical to TRBD1. J was trimmed by 4 bases and V by 6 bases; bases with no gene match: 9. Germline CDR1 reads MNHEY; CDR2 reads SVGEGT. The CDR3 sequence is 15 residues long.

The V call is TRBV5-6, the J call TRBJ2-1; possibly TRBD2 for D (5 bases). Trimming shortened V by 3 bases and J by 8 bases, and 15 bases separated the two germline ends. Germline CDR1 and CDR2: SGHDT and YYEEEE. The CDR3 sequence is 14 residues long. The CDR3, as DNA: TGTGCCAGCAGCTCTCTAACTACTAGGTATGAGCAGTTCTTC. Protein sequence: CASSSLTTRYEQFF.

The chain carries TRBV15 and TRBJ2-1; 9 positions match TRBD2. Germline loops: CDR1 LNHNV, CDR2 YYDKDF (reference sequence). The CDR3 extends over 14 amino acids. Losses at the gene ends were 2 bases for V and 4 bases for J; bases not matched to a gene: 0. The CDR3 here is CATSRLAGYNEQFF. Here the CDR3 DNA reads TGTGCCACCAGCAGACTAGCGGGGTACAATGAGCAGTTCTTC. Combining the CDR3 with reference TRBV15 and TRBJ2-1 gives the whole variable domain DAMVIQNPRYQVTQFGKPVTLSCSQTLNHNVMYWYQQKSSQAPKLLFHYYDKDFNNEADTPDNFQSRRPNTSFCFLDIRSPGLGDTAMYLCATSRLAGYNEQFFGPGTRLTVL.

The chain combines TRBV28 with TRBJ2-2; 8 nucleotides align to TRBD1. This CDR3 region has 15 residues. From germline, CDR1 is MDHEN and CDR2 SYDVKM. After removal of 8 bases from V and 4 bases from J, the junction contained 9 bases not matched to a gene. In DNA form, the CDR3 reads TGTGCCAGCTTCTCCCGCGGACAGGGCACCGGGGAGCTGTTTTTT. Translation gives CASFSRGQGTGELFF.

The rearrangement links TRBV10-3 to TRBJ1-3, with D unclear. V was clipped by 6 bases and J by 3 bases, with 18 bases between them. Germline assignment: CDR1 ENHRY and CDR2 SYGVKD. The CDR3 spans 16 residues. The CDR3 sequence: CAIRQSLPLNGNTIYF. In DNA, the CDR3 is TGTGCCATCAGACAGAGTCTACCACTTAATGGAAACACCATATATTTT.

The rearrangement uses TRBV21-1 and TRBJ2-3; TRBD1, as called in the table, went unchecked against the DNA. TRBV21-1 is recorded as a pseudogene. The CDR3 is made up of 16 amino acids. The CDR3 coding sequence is TGTGCCAGCAGCAAAGCGGGCAGGGGGCAGACAGATACGCAGTATTTT. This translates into CASSKAGRGQTDTQYF.

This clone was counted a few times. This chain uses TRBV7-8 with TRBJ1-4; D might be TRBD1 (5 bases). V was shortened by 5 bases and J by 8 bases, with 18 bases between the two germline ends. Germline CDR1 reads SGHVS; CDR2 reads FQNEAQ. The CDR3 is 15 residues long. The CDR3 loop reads CASSPVAGGGEKLFF. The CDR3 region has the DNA TGTGCCAGCAGCCCGGTTGCCGGGGGAGGGGAAAAACTGTTTTTT. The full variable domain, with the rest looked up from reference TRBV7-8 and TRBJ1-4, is GAGVSQSPRYKVAKRGQDVALRCDPISGHVSLFWYQQALGQGPEFLTYFQNEAQLDKSGLPSDRFFAERPEGSVSTLKIQRTQQEDSAVYLCASSPVAGGGEKLFFGSGTQLSVL.

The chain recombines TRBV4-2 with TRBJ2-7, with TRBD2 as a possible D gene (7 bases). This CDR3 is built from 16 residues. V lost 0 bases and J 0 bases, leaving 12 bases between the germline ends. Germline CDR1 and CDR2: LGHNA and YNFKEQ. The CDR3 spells CASSQEGGGPSYEQYF. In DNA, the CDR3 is TGTGCCAGCAGCCAAGAAGGCGGGGGCCCCTCCTACGAGCAGTACTTC.

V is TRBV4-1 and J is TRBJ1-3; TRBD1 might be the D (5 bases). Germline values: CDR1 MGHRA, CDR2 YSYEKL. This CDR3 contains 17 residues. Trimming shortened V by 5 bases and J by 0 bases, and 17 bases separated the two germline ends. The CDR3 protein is CASSLTELLGSGNTIYF. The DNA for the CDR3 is TGCGCCAGCAGCTTGACAGAACTTTTAGGCTCTGGAAACACCATATATTTT.

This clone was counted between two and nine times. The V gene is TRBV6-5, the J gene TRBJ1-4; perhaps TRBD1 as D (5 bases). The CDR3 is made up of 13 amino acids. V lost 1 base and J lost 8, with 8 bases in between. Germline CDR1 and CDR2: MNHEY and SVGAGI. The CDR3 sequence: CASSYLSGEKLFF. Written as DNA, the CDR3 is TGTGCCAGCAGTTACTTATCAGGGGAAAAACTGTTTTTT.

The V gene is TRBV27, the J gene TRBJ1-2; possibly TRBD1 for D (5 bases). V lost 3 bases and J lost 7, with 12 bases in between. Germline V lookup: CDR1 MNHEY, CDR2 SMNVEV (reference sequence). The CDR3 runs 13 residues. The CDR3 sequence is CASSLAGYGGYTF. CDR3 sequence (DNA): TGTGCCAGCAGTTTGGCAGGGTACGGTGGCTACACCTTC.

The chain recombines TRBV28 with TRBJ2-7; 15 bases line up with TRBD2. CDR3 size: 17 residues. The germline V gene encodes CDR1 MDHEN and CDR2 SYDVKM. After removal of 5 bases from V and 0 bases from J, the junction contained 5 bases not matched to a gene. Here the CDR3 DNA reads TGTGCCAGCAGTAAAGGGACTAGCGGGGGGATCTCCTACGAGCAGTACTTC. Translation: CASSKGTSGGISYEQYF.

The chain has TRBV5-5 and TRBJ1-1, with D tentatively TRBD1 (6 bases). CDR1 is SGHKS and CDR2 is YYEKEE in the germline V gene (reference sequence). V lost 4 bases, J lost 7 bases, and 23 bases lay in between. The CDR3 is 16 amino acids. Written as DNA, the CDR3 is TGTGCCAGCAGCGGTTCTACAACGACAGGCCTCTTTGAAGCTTTCTTT. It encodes CASSGSTTTGLFEAFF.

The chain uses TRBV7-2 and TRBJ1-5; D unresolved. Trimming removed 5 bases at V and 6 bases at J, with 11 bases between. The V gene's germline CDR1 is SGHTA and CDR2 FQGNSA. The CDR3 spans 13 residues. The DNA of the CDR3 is TGTGCCAGCAGCCTAGGGCCCAGTCAGCCCCAGCATTTT. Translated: CASSLGPSQPQHF.

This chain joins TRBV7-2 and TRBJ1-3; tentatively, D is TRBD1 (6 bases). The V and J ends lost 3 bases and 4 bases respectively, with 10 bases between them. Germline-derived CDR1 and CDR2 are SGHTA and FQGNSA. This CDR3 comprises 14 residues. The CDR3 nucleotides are TGTGCCAGCAGCTTTCGGGGGGCCGGAAACACCATATATTTT. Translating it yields CASSFRGAGNTIYF.

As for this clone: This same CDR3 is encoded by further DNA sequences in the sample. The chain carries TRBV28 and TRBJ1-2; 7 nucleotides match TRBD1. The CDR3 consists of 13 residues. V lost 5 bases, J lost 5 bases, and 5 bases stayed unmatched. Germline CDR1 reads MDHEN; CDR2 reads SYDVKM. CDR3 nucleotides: TGTGCCAGCAGTCGACAGGGTCTATATGGCTACACCTTC. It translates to CASSRQGLYGYTF.

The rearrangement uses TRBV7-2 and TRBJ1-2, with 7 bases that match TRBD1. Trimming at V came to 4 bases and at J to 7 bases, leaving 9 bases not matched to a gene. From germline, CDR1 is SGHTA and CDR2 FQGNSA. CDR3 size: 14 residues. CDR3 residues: CASSSAGTEGGYTF. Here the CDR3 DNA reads TGTGCCAGCAGCTCCGCGGGGACAGAGGGTGGCTACACCTTC.

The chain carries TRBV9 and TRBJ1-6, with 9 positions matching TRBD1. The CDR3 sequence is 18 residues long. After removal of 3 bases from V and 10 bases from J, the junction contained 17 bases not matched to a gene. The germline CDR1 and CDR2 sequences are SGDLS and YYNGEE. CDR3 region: CASSGQEWDRDLGSPLHF. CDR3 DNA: TGTGCCAGCAGCGGCCAAGAGTGGGACAGGGATTTGGGGTCACCCCTCCACTTT.

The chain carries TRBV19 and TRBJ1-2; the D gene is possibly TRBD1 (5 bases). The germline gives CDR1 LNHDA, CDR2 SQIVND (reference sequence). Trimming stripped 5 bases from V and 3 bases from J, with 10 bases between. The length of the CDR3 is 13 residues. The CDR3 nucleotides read TGTGCCAGTAGTCCAGGGCTTTACTATGGCTACACCTTC. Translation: CASSPGLYYGYTF.

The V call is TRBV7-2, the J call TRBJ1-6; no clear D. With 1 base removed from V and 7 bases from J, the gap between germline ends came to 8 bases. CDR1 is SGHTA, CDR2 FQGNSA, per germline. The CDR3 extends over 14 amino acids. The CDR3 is CASSLVRRNSPLHF. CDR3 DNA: TGTGCCAGCAGCTTAGTCCGGCGGAATTCACCCCTCCACTTT. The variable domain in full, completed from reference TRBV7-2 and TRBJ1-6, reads GAGVSQSPSNKVTEKGKDVELRCDPISGHTALYWYRQSLGQGLEFLIYFQGNSAPDKSGLPSDRFSAERTGGSVSTLTIQRTQQEDSAVYLCASSLVRRNSPLHFGNGTRLTVT.